This is a list of T cell receptor beta chains from one sample in a study of human T cells and chemical hapten exposure. Each CDR3 protein is one row after TCRdb ran MiXCR on the RACE reads. The sample records more than 45,000 distinct CDR3 sequences, around 12% being singletons. The source material was whole blood, sampled in connection with sensitization to the hapten diphenylcyclopropenone (DPC). These receptor sequences come from a man aged 25 to 40 with alopecia areata. Some clones in this sample may be carry-over from other donors' samples. The CDR3 runs from the conserved cysteine through the conserved F or W. Each record gives: V gene, D gene, J gene, clone size, CDR3 length, CDR3 DNA, CDR3 protein. The D gene is left open where the match is weak. Rows may omit the clone size; those that give it use once, few, many or a size class.

TRBV7-2,NA,TRBJ1-5,NA,13,TGTGCCAGCAGCCCATCGGATTATCAGCCCCAGCATTTT,CASSPSDYQPQHF
TRBV27,NA,TRBJ2-7,few,13,TGTGCCAGCGCTGGGGAGGGGGCATACGAGCAGTACTTC,CASAGEGAYEQYF
TRBV28,NA,TRBJ2-7,NA,12,TGTGCCAGCAGTTTATACCCAGCCGAGCAGTACTTC,CASSLYPAEQYF
TRBV18,NA,TRBJ2-5,few,15,TGTGCCAGCTCATCCACCGCCCTCCAGGGACCTACCCAGTACTTC,CASSSTALQGPTQYF
TRBV7-3,NA,TRBJ2-2,many,14,TGTGCCAGCAGCTCGTCAGGGATCACCGGGGAGCTGTTTTTT,CASSSSGITGELFF
TRBV7-2,NA,TRBJ2-1,many,15,TGTGCCAGCAGCCGAGGTAGGGTAGCGGCTAATGAGCAGTTCTTC,CASSRGRVAANEQFF
TRBV12-3/TRBV12-4,NA,TRBJ1-5,NA,14,TGTGCCAGCAGTTTCGGGCCTAGGGGTCAGCCCCAGCATTTT,CASSFGPRGQPQHF
TRBV5-4,TRBD1,TRBJ1-5,NA,16,TGTGCCAGCAGCATGGGGCCGGACAGGGTTAATCAGCCCCAGCATTTT,CASSMGPDRVNQPQHF
TRBV10-2,TRBD1,TRBJ1-1,many,14,TGCGCCAGCAGTGCAGGGACAGGGAACACTGAAGCTTTCTTT,CASSAGTGNTEAFF
TRBV7-2,TRBD1,TRBJ1-4,NA,15,TGTGCCAGCAGCTTAGCACAGGGGTCTAATGAAAAACTGTTTTTT,CASSLAQGSNEKLFF
TRBV7-3,TRBD2,TRBJ2-5,many,17,TGTGCCAGCAGCTTGGGACTAGCGGGGGGTCCTGGGGAGACCCAGTACTTC,CASSLGLAGGPGETQYF
TRBV20-1,NA,TRBJ1-1,few,12,TGCAGTGCACAACACGGCCGATATGAAGCTTTCTTT,CSAQHGRYEAFF
TRBV6-5,TRBD1,TRBJ2-7,many,15,TGTGCCAGCAGTACCCCCGGGACAGGGACCTACGAGCAGTACTTC,CASSTPGTGTYEQYF
TRBV29-1,NA,TRBJ2-7,many,11,TGCAGCGTTGCCAGGGCCTACGAGCAGTACTTC,CSVARAYEQYF
TRBV9,TRBD2,TRBJ2-3,few,17,TGTGCCAGCAGCCTGCCTTCGGGACTAGCGCTTACAGATACGCAGTATTTT,CASSLPSGLALTDTQYF
TRBV5-8,TRBD1,TRBJ2-1,many,13,TGTGCCAGCAGCCCCAGGACAGGGAATGAGCAGTTCTTC,CASSPRTGNEQFF
TRBV7-6,NA,TRBJ2-5,few,15,TGTGCCAGCAGTCCCGAGCAGGGTAAACGGGAGACCCAGTACTTC,CASSPEQGKRETQYF
TRBV2,NA,TRBJ2-3,few,13,TGTGCCAGCAGGGTGGGTCTCACAGATACGCAGTATTTT,CASRVGLTDTQYF
TRBV2,TRBD1,TRBJ2-7,many,14,TGTGCCAGCATCTCGACAGGGGTAGGCTACGAGCAGTACTTC,CASISTGVGYEQYF
TRBV11-2,NA,TRBJ2-4,many,16,TGTGCCAGCAGCTTCCCCACAAACCTAGCCAAAAACATTCAGTACTTC,CASSFPTNLAKNIQYF
TRBV4-3,TRBD1,TRBJ1-1,few,12,TGCGCCAGCAGCTCCGGGACAGAAGAAGCTTTCTTT,CASSSGTEEAFF
TRBV28,NA,TRBJ2-7,NA,12,TGTGCCAGCAGTTTACCCCGGTGGGAGCAGTACTTC,CASSLPRWEQYF
TRBV5-1,NA,TRBJ2-3,NA,14,TGCGCCAGCAGCGGGACACGTCGCACAGATACGCAGTATTTT,CASSGTRRTDTQYF
TRBV9,TRBD1,TRBJ1-6,few,14,TGTGCCAGCAGCGGCCGGGACAGAAATTCACCCCTCCACTTT,CASSGRDRNSPLHF
TRBV6-5,NA,TRBJ1-3,many,15,TGTGCCAGCAGCCCGGTTTGGCCCTCTGGAAACACCATATATTTT,CASSPVWPSGNTIYF
TRBV5-1,NA,TRBJ2-5,NA,16,TGCGCCAGCAGCTTGGTTAAAAAGCTAGTTCAAGAGACCCAGTACTTC,CASSLVKKLVQETQYF
TRBV6-1,NA,TRBJ1-6,few,18,TGTGCCAGCAGTGAAGTAGGGCCAGCGAGCTCCTATAATTCACCCCTCCACTTT,CASSEVGPASSYNSPLHF
TRBV5-4,NA,TRBJ2-7,many,15,TGTGCCAGCAGCTTGGTCGGCAGCGGCCTCTACGAGCAGTACTTC,CASSLVGSGLYEQYF
TRBV11-1,TRBD2,TRBJ2-3,many,16,TGTGCCAGCAGCTTATACGGCGGGGGAAGCACAGATACGCAGTATTTT,CASSLYGGGSTDTQYF
TRBV12-3/TRBV12-4,TRBD2,TRBJ2-1,NA,15,TGTGCCAGCAGCCTCGGGACTAGCCTCTACAATGAGCAGTTCTTC,CASSLGTSLYNEQFF
TRBV6-5,NA,TRBJ1-1,many,17,TGTGCCAGCAGTTACTCTGGGGGGATAAATCGTATCACTGAAGCTTTCTTT,CASSYSGGINRITEAFF